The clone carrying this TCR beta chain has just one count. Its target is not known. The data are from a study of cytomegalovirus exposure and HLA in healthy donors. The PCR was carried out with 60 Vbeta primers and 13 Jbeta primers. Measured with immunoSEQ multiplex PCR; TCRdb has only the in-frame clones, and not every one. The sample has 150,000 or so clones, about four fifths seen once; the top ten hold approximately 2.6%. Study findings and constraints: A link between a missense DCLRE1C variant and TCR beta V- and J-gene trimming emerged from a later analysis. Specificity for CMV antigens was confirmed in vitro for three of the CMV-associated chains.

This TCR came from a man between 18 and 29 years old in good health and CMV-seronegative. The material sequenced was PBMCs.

This chain's CDR3 is CASSLALGQLEAFF. The DNA for the CDR3 is TGTGCCAGCAGCTTAGCCTTGGGGCAGCTTGAAGCTTTCTTT. This chain links TRBV13 with TRBJ1-1; D might be TRBD1 (5 bases). The length of the CDR3 is 14 residues. The ends were cut back, 1 base at V and 7 bases at J, with 13 bases in the middle. Germline V gene sequence: CDR1 PRHDT, CDR2 FYEKMQ (reference sequence).